The entry below describes one T cell receptor beta chain. This entry comes from a study of blood T cell repertoires in COVID-19. Germline CDR1 SGDLS, CDR2 YYNGEE. V gave up 2 bases and J gave up 6 bases; unmatched junction bases: 8. The CDR3 extends over 15 amino acids. As processed by the authors: Estimated nucleated cell counts came from reference gene primer amplification. TCRdb keeps only in-frame clones here, not all; method: immunoSEQ multiplex PCR. V, J and clone size reflect that table, while D and trimming were determined from the DNA. The table has over 250,000 clones, roughly nine tenths seen once.

The rearrangement joins TRBV9 to TRBJ2-3, with 8 bases identical to TRBD1. Sequences were obtained from PBMCs or T cells enriched from blood (not recorded which). The source of this sequence is a man between 60 and 70 years old who had recovered from COVID-19. Here the CDR3 DNA reads TGTGCCAGCAGCGTCCGGCAGGGGGCGCTGGATACGCAGTATTTT. Residues: CASSVRQGALDTQYF.